The 3 T cell receptor beta chains reported below all come from one sample, sequenced in a study of blood T cell repertoires in COVID-19. Some clones are missing from TCRdb's copy, which holds only in-frame ones; the method was immunoSEQ multiplex PCR. Seen here are under 200,000 clones, roughly 84% observed once, and the top ten hold about 1.5%. Sequencing was performed on peripheral blood. The receptors derive from a human donor in a cohort sampled during active COVID-19.

V and J are TRBV9 and TRBJ2-1; TRBD2 aligns across 10 bases. V was clipped by 0 bases and J by 0 bases; unmatched bases: 9. CDR1 is SGDLS and CDR2 is YYNGEE in the germline V gene. The CDR3 totals 19 residues. The CDR3 region is CASSVEGSGGLSSYNEQFF. CDR3 DNA sequence: TGTGCCAGCAGCGTAGAGGGTAGCGGGGGGCTTAGCTCCTACAATGAGCAGTTCTTC.

The rearrangement joins TRBV6-1 to TRBJ1-2, with 9 bases identical to TRBD1. Per germline, CDR1 MNHNS and CDR2 SASEGT. The CDR3 is made up of 15 amino acids. J lost 2 bases, V lost 1 base, and 2 bases had no gene match. CDR3 nucleotides: TGTGCCAGCAGTGAAGTGACAGGGGGGAACTATGGCTACACCTTC. This sequence encodes CASSEVTGGNYGYTF.

V and J are TRBV6-4 and TRBJ2-2, with D perhaps matching TRBD2 (5 bases). Germline assignment: CDR1 MRHNA and CDR2 SNTAGT. The CDR3 sequence is 16 residues long. Trimming removed 2 bases from V and 3 bases from J, with 13 bases in between. The CDR3 sequence: CASSDRIGRDTGELFF. The CDR3 DNA sequence: TGTGCCAGCAGTGACAGGATCGGGCGGGACACCGGGGAGCTGTTTTTT.